This T cell receptor (beta chain) was profiled in a study of naive and memory T cell subsets. Trimming stripped 3 bases from V and 5 bases from J, with 7 bases between. The CDR3 is made up of 13 amino acids. From germline, CDR1 is MNHEY and CDR2 SVGEGT. For blood and skin samples, reverse transcription used TCR alpha and beta constant primers. Four PCR rounds used nested alpha and beta constant region primers plus the SP2 primer. TCRdb used MiXCR to reprocess the 5' RACE reads, holding one entry per CDR3 protein. The data show about 21,000 distinct CDR3 sequences, with 4% to 4.5% seen just once and 7.8% held by the top ten. This clonotype appeared many times. RNA was extracted from more than 2 ml of whole blood of healthy adults. An oligonucleotide containing a UMI was ligated to the 3' end of TCR cDNA.

This chain links TRBV6-2 or TRBV6-3 with TRBJ2-2; no clear D gene. The receptor comes from a male donor in good health. The CDR3 reads CASSYLVTGELFF. The DNA for the CDR3 is TGTGCCAGCAGTTATCTGGTAACCGGGGAGCTGTTTTTT.